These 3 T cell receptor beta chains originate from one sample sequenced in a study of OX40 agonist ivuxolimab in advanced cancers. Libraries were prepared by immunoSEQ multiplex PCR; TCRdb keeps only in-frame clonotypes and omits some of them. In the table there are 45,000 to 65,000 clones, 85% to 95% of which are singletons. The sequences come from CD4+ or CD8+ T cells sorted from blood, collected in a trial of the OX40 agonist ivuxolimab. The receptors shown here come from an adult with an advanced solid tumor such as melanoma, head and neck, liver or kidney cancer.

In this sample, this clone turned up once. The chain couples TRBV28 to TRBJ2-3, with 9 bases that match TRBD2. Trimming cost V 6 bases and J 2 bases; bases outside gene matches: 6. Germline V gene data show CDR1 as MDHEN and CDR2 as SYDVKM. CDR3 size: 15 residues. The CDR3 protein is CASRVAGAHTDTQYF. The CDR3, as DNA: TGTGCCAGCAGAGTAGCGGGAGCCCACACAGATACGCAGTATTTT. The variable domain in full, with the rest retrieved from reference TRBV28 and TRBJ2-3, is DVKVTQSSRYLVKRTGEKVFLECVQDMDHENMFWYRQDPGLGLRLIYFSYDVKMKEKGDIPEGYSVSREKKERFSLILESASTNQTSMYLCASRVAGAHTDTQYFGPGTRLTVL.

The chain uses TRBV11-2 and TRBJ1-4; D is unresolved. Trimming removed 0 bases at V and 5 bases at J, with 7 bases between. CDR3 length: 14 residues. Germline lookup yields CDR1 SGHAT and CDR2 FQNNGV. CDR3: CASSLEGPNEKLFF. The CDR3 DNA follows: TGTGCCAGCAGCTTAGAGGGTCCCAATGAAAAACTGTTTTTT.

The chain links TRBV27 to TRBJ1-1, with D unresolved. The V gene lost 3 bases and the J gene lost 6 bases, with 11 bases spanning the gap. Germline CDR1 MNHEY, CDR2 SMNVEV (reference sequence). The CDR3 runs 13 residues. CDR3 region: CASSFGSNSEAFF. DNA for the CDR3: TGTGCCAGCAGTTTTGGATCGAATTCTGAAGCTTTCTTT.